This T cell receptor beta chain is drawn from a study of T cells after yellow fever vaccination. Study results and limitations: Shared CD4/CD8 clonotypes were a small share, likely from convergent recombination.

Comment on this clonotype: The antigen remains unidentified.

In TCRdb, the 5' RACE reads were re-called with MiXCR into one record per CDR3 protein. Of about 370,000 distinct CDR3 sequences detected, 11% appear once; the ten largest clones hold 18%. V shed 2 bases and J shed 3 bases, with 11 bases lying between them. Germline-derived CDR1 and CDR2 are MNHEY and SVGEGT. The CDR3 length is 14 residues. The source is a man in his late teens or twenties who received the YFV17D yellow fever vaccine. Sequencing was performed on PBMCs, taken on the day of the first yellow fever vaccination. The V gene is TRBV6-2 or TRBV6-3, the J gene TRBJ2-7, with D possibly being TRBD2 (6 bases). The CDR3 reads CASSYIGGNYEQYV. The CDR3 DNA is TGTGCCAGCAGTTACATTGGCGGGAACTACGAGCAGTACGTC.